The entry that follows covers one TCR beta chain sequence. The sample belongs to a study of T cell responses to AZD1222 COVID-19 vaccine. Produced via immunoSEQ multiplex PCR; TCRdb's table is partial and in-frame only. The sample carries some 140,000 clones, roughly 80% recorded once. Here the sequenced sample was peripheral blood, taken on day 0 of AZD1222 vaccination. The TCR originated in an adult in good health.

CDR3: CASSAPVGRNTEAFF. CDR3 nucleotides: TGTGCCAGCAGCGCCCCCGTGGGGAGAAACACTGAAGCTTTCTTT. The chain couples TRBV9 to TRBJ1-1; D unclear. V was shortened by 3 bases and J by 2 bases, with 14 bases between the two germline ends. Germline V gene sequence: CDR1 SGDLS, CDR2 YYNGEE. This CDR3 is built from 15 residues.